This T cell receptor (beta chain) was sequenced during a study of blood T cell repertoires in COVID-19 (dated by TCRdb to 2020 to 2022). Broadly, across the study: The collaborator samples originated in the United States, Italy and Spain and spanned the acute and convalescent phases of COVID-19. The repertoires were released in a freely available public database intended as a resource for research on the immune response to SARS-CoV-2. The samples were drawn from two sources: the first 160 participants of the ongoing ImmuneRACE study, and about 1,300 subjects contributed by 6 global collaborators. Where available, HLA class I and class II types were obtained from metadata supplied by the sample provider rather than from assay-based typing. Subjects who had been exposed to COVID-19, were actively infected with it, or had recovered from it provided the deeply sampled blood TCRbeta repertoires that made up the dataset. Nearly every sample came with metadata listing a de-identified subject ID, COVID-19 status, age in years and sex. The prospective study material was composed of cDNA or gDNA derived from T cells, B-cell-depleted T cells, or PBMCs.

One collaborating source in Seattle enrolled patients while the patients were actively infected and followed the patients over time throughout the course of disease. Collaborating institutions collected whole blood in K2EDTA tubes following their own protocols. For TCRbeta analysis, collaborators shipped samples as frozen whole blood, isolated PBMCs, or DNA extracted from either of those sample types. The germline V gene sets CDR1 to MGHRA and CDR2 to YSYEKL. The CDR3 goes from the cysteine to the phenylalanine over 14 residues. Just the 42-base CDR3 DNA is kept, in frame starting at base 1. The V end loses 3 bases and the J end loses 6 bases, and a stretch of 15 bases separates them. The immunoSEQ Assay, a bias-controlled multiplex PCR, was used to amplify TCRbeta CDR3 regions from genomic DNA. Regarding the original processing steps: The number of nucleated cells in each sample was estimated by amplification of reference gene primers within the assay. Sequence reads were collapsed and filtered to measure the absolute abundance of every unique TCRbeta CDR3 rearrangement. For each sample, productive Simpson clonality was calculated by taking the square root of Simpson's diversity index across productive rearrangements. In TCRdb, the immuneACCESS table is reduced to in-frame sequences with V and J assigned. These tables do not hold every clone; where another copy was compared, an unresolved V gene accounts for under half, and the others remain unexplained. From that table come the V and J calls and clone size; the DNA was used to work out D and trimming. In all, the sample holds hundreds of thousands of clones, and roughly nine tenths of those were seen once. Around 2.8% of the sample belongs to the ten largest clones.

About this clone itself: It lacks a known antigen. Nothing much larger sits one base from this clone, and base qualities are not available.

Broad study findings and their caveats: The amount of clinical and demographic metadata varied by source and participant and was provided uncurated.

This receptor was identified in a woman in her twenties or thirties with COVID-19, enrolled during active disease. The sequencing input was peripheral blood. The rearranged chain carries TRBV4-1 and TRBJ2-7; TRBD2 could be the D gene, as 5 bases match. The CDR3 here reads CASSQRATSSEQYF. In nucleotide form, the sequence is TGCGCCAGCAGCCAGAGGGCTACCTCAAGCGAGCAGTACTTC.